This TCR beta chain derives from a study of PD-1 blockade in classical Hodgkin lymphoma. Whole-study results and caveats: Exclusion applied to patients who initiated nivolumab less than 1 year following ASCT. There was a significant rise in CD4+ TCR diversity by C4D1, with no such rise for CD8+.

On this clone itself: The antigen remains undetermined.

Each patient experienced a relapse that followed autologous stem cell transplantation, and brentuximab vedotin exposure varied. Each best response was a complete response, a partial response or progressive disease. This CDR3 region has 14 residues. Germline CDR1 is WSHSY and CDR2 is SAAADI. Trimming took 0 bases from V and 4 from J, leaving 7 bases between them. Data came from immunoSEQ multiplex PCR; TCRdb stores just in-frame clones and leaves some out. Among 89,000 or so clones listed, around 90% were seen once. This chain links TRBV10-2 with TRBJ2-1, with D hard to call. This sequence was found in a human donor with classical Hodgkin lymphoma. The sequences come from peripheral blood mononuclear cells (PBMCs), collected before the second cycle of nivolumab. The CDR3 bases are TGCGCCAGCAGTGAGTCGACTTTTTACAATGAGCAGTTCTTC. Translated, it gives CASSESTFYNEQFF.